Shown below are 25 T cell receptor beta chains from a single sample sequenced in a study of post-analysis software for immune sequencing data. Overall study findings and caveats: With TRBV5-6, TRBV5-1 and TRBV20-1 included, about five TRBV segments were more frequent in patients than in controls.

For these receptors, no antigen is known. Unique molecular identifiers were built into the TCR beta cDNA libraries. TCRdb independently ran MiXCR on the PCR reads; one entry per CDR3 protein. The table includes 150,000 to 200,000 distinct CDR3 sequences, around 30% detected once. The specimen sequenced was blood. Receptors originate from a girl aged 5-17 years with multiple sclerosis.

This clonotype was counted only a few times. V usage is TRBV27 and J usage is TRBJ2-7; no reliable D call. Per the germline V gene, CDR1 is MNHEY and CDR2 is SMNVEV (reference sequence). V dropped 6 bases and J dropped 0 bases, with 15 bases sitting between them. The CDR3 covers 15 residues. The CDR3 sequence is CASRLKLAGSYEQYF. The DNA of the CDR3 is TGTGCCAGCAGGCTAAAGCTCGCCGGCTCCTACGAGCAGTACTTC.

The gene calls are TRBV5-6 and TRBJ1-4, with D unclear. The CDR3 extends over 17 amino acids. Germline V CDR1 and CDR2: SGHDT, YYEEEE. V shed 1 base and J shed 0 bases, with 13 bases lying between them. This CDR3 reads CASSLWTESSTNEKLFF. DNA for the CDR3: TGTGCCAGCAGCTTGTGGACGGAAAGTTCAACTAATGAAAAACTGTTTTTT.

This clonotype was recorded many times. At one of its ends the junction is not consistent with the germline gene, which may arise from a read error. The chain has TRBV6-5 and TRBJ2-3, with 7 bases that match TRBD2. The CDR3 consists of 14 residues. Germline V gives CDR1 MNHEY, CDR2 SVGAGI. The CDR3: CASSYPTSRDTQYF. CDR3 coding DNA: TGTGCCAGCAGTTACCCGACTAGCAGAGATACGCAGTATTTT.

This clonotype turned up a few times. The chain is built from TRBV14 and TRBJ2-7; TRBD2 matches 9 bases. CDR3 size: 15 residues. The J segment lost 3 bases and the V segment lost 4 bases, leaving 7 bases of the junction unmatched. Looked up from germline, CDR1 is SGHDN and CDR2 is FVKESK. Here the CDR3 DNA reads TGTGCCAGCAGCCCCCTGGCTAGCGGGGTCTACGAGCAGTACTTC. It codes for CASSPLASGVYEQYF.

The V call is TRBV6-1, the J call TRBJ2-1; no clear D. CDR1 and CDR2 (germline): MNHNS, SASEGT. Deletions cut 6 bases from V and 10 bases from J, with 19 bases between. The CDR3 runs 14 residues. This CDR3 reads CASSAIQDVPEQFF. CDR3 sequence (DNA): TGTGCCAGCAGCGCTATCCAGGACGTCCCCGAGCAGTTCTTC.

The CDR3 DNA sequence: TGCGCCAGCAGCCGGGAGGGGTTCAGCACAGATACGCAGTATTTT. Translation: CASSREGFSTDTQYF. The genes are TRBV4-1 and TRBJ2-3, with TRBD2 matching 7 bases. The CDR3 runs to 15 residues. From germline, CDR1 is MGHRA and CDR2 YSYEKL. The ends lost 4 bases at V and 0 bases at J; junction bases unmatched: 4.

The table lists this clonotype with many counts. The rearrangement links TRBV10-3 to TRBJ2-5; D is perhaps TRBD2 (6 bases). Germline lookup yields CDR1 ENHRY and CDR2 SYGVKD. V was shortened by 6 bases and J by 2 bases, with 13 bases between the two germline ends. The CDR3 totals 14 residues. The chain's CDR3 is CAISKPGAQETQYF. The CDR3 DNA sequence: TGTGCCATCAGCAAACCGGGAGCACAAGAGACCCAGTACTTC.

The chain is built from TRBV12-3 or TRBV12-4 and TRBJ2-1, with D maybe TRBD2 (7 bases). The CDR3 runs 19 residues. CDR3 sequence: CPHPRTGRGALAAYNEQFF. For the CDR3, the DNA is TGTCCTCATCCGAGAACGGGCCGGGGGGCCCTAGCGGCCTACAATGAGCAGTTCTTC.

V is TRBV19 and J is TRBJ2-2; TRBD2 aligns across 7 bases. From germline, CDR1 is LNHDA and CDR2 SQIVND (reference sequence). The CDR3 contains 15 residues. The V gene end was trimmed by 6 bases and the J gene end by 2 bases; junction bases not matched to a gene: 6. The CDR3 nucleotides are TGTGCCAGTAGCCCGGGGAGGGGAAACACCGGGGAGCTGTTTTTT. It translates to CASSPGRGNTGELFF.

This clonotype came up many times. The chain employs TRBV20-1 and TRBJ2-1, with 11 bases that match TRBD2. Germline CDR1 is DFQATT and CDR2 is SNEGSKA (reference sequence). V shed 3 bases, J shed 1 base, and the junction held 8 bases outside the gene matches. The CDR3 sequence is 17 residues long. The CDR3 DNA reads TGCAGTGCTAGTTCTTTAGCGGGAGGGAATTCCTACAATGAGCAGTTCTTC. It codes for CSASSLAGGNSYNEQFF.

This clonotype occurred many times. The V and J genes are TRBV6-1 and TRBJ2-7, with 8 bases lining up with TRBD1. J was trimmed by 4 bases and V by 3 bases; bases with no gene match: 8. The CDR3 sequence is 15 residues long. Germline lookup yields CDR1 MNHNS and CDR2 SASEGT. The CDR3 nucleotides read TGTGCCAGCAGTGACTGGAGACAGGGGAGGTACGAGCAGTACTTC. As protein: CASSDWRQGRYEQYF.

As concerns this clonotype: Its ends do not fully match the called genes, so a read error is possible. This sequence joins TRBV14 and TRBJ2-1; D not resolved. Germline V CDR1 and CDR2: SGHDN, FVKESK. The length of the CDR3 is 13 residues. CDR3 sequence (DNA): TGTGCCAGCAACCAAGATGATGAATATGAGCAGTTCTTC. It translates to CASNQDDEYEQFF.

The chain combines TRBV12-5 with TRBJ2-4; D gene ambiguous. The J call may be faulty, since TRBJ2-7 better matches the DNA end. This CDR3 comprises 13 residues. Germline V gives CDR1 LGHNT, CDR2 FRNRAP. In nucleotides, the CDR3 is TGTGCTAGTGGTTTGGTCCCCCCGGGCGAGCAGTACTTC. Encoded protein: CASGLVPPGEQYF.

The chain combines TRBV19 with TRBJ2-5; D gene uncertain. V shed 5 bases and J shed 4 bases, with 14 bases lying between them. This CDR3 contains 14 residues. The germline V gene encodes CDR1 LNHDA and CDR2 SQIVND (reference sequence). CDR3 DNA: TGTGCCAGTAGTTCCGGACCACGTCGAGAGACCCAGTACTTC. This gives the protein CASSSGPRRETQYF.

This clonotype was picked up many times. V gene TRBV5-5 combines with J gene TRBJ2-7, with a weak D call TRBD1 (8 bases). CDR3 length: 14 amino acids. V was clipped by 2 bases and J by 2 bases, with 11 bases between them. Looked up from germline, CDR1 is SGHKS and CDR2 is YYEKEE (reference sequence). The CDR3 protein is CASSLTGGAYEQYF. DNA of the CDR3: TGTGCCAGCAGCTTAACAGGGGGGGCCTACGAGCAGTACTTC.

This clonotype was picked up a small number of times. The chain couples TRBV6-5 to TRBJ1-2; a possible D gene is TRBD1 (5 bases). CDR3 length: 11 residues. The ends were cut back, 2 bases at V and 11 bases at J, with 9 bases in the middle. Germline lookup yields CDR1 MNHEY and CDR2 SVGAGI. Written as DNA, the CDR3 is TGTGCCAGCAGTTACGGCAGGGATTACACCTTC. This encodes CASSYGRDYTF.

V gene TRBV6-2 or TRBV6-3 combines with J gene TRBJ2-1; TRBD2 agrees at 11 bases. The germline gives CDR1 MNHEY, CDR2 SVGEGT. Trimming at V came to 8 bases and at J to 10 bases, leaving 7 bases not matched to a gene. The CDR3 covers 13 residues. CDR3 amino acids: CASSLAGAREQFF. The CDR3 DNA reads TGTGCCAGCTCACTAGCGGGAGCTAGGGAGCAGTTCTTC.

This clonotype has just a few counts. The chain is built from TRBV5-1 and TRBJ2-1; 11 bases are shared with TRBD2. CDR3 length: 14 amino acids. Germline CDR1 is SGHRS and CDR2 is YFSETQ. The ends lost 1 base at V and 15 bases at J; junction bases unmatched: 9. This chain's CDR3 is CASSLSLAGGLRFF. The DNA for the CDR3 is TGCGCCAGCAGCTTGTCTCTAGCGGGAGGCCTACGGTTCTTC.

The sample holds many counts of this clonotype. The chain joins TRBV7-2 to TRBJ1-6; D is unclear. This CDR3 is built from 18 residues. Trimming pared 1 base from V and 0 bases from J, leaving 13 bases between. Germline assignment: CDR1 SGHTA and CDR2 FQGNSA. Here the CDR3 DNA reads TGTGCCAGCAGCTTAGTCTCAGGTGGAAGCTCCTATAATTCACCCCTCCACTTT. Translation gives CASSLVSGGSSYNSPLHF.

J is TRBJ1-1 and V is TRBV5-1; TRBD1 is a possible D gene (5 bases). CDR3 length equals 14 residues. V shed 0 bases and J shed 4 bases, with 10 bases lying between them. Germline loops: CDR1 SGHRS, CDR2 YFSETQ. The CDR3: CASSLGGVGTEAFF. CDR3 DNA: TGCGCCAGCAGCTTGGGGGGGGTTGGCACTGAAGCTTTCTTT. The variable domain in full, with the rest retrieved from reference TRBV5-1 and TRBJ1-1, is KAGVTQTPRYLIKTRGQQVTLSCSPISGHRSVSWYQQTPGQGLQFLFEYFSETQRNKGNFPGRFSGRQFSNSRSEMNVSTLELGDSALYLCASSLGGVGTEAFFGQGTRLTVV.

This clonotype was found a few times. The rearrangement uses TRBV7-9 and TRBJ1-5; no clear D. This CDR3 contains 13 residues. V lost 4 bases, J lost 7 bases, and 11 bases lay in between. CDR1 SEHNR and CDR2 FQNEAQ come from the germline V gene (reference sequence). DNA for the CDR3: TGTGCCAGCAGCTCAGGACCTGGACAGCCCCAGCATTTT. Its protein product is CASSSGPGQPQHF. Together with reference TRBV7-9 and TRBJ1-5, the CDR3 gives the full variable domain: DTGVSQNPRHKITKRGQNVTFRCDPISEHNRLYWYRQTLGQGPEFLTYFQNEAQLEKSRLLSDRFSAERPKGSFSTLEIQRTEQGDSAMYLCASSSGPGQPQHFGDGTRLSIL.

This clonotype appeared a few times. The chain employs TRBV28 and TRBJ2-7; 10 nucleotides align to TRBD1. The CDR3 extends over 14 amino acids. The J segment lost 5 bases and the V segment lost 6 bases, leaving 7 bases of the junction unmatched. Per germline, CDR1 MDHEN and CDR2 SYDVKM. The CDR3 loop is CASRVRDRGHEQYF. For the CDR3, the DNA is TGTGCCAGCAGAGTCCGGGACAGGGGTCACGAGCAGTACTTC.

The CDR3 bases are TGTGCCAGCAGCCAAGATCCGGGGAGGGCTAATGAAAAACTGTTTTTT. It is translated as CASSQDPGRANEKLFF. This chain connects TRBV3-1 to TRBJ1-4; D is unclear. The CDR3 has 16 residues. Deletions cut 0 bases from V and 3 bases from J, with 11 bases between. CDR1 and CDR2 (germline): LGHDT, YNNKEL (reference sequence).

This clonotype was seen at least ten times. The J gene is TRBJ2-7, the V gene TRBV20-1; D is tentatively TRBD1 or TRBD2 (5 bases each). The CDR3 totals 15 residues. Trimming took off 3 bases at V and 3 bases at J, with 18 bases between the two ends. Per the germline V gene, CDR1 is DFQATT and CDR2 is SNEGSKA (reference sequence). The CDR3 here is CSASAEAARGYEQYF. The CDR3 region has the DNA TGCAGTGCTAGCGCCGAGGCAGCGAGGGGCTACGAGCAGTACTTC.

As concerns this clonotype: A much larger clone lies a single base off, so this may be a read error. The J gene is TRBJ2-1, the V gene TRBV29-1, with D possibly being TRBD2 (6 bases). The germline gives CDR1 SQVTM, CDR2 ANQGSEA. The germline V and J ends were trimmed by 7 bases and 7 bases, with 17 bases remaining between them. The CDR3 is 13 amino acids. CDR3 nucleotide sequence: TGCAGCGCACGCGAACGGGACTGGAATGAGCAGTTCTTC. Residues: CSARERDWNEQFF.